The entry below gives a single T cell receptor beta chain sequence along with its context. The data were taken from a study of blood T cell repertoires in COVID-19. In the study overall: Whether acute or convalescent, the COVID-19 samples came from the United States, Italy and Spain. The analysed material was cDNA or gDNA that came from T cells, B-cell-depleted T cells, or PBMCs.

In the original workflow: It was from reference gene primer amplification that nucleated cell counts were estimated. Here immunoSEQ multiplex PCR was the method, and the copy in TCRdb shows in-frame clones only, minus some. The D gene and trimming were derived from the DNA, and the V and J assignments and clone size from that table. The sample lists about 78,000 clones; more than 75% were seen once. The CDR3 has 17 amino acids. The J segment lost 3 bases and the V segment lost 5 bases, leaving 11 bases of the junction unmatched. Germline V gene lookup returns CDR1 SEHNR and CDR2 FQNEAQ (reference sequence).

This receptor was identified in a man aged 50 or older with active or convalescent COVID-19. Sequencing was done on a sample of peripheral blood. The rearrangement uses TRBV7-9 and TRBJ2-1; the match to TRBD1 covers 9 bases. In DNA, the CDR3 is TGTGCCAGCAGCCATACTACGGGGACAGGGAACTACAATGAGCAGTTCTTC. It codes for CASSHTTGTGNYNEQFF.